This T cell receptor beta chain was recorded in a study of HIV-infected patients and healthy controls (TCRdb year 2014). In terms of the full investigation: The study asked whether deep sequencing of the TCR repertoire from small blood samples of HIV patients could detect immune perturbation and reconstitution. Overall study results and their limits: Compared with untreated HIV+ repertoires, healthy control repertoires had roughly threefold more distinct CDR3s and a higher Shannon diversity. During therapy, a significant decrease in frequency was seen for HIV-associated CDR3s, whereas no significant change was found for CMV-associated CDR3s, although most of them became more frequent. The pairing of alpha and beta chains was not determined in the samples. A major limit on how widely the findings apply, in the view of the authors, was that only sixteen HIV-infected individuals were processed. Compared with controls, HIV-infected patients showed significantly different mean usage of eight alpha and eight beta V genes. Alpha-chain CDR3s from MAIT cells appeared at high frequency in healthy controls but were severely depleted in HIV+ repertoires. In the study, no determination of donor HLA types was made. Sequencing depth was restricted by the use of whole blood, which also prevented the dynamics of distinct T-cell subpopulations from being separated. HIV-infected repertoires showed significantly elevated mean Gini indices relative to controls, which possibly reflects oligoclonality. The observed differences in diversity could not be explained by the slight differences in age and sex profiles between the study cohorts. In HIV-infected patients, the apparent post-therapy recovery of the Gini index was not replicated in size-matched repertoire data. Differing numbers of distinct sequences in patients and controls hindered comparison, and size-matching assigned excessive weight to rare events in the HIV-infected data. Healthy controls shared more CDR3s between individuals than HIV+ patients, by Jaccard index and by count of highly shared sequences.

Ten or more counts support this clonotype. Its antigen has not been determined. One base away there is no much larger clone; base qualities are not given. Since whole blood was used without any cell fractionation, the repertoire reflected all peripheral T cells in unsorted form. As controls, roughly 11 uninfected healthy donors were sampled, and four of those donors gave samples twice, 2 to 3 months apart. For RNA extraction, about 2.3 ml of peripheral blood was collected into Tempus tubes. Residual genomic DNA was removed with the TURBO-DNase kit and globin mRNA was depleted with GLOBINclear. The junction carries 8 bases between V and J, which are trimmed by 4 bases and 0 bases respectively. The CDR3, cysteine through phenylalanine, is 15 amino acids long. Only CDR3 DNA remains: 45 bases, in frame from the first base. From the germline V gene, CDR1 is SGHTS and CDR2 is YDEGEE. 400 to 550 ng RNA was reverse transcribed with SuperScript III using primers against the alpha and beta constant regions. Separate libraries for the alpha and beta chains were generated through chain-specific third strand synthesis that incorporated multiplexing indices. To avoid primer bias, the protocol used one single primer pair to amplify every rearrangement within a chain, and the protocol also attached molecular barcodes to each cDNA molecule. T4 RNA Ligase 1 joined purified cDNA to a 5' RACE adapter that carried a random hexamer and the SP2 sequencing primer site. Second strand synthesis was performed with Phusion polymerase and primed from the SP2 site, and slow temperature ramps were applied to favor optimal annealing. The 12-nucleotide barcode on each molecule comprised two random hexamer sequences, both introduced before amplification and concatenated. A brief initial PCR introduced P5 and P7 adapter elements together with a second index, and a roughly 25-cycle amplification PCR using P5s and P7 primers was subsequently performed. Libraries received about 25 PCR cycles in total, were quantified on a Qubit, sized on a Bioanalyzer, and diluted to about 4 nM. The normalized libraries were sequenced on an Illumina MiSeq using 2 x 250 paired-end kits. Reverse transcription reactions underwent purification over MinElute columns, with elution into roughly 9.8 ul Tris-Cl. Adapter ligations were incubated for 23 hours at 16 degrees C and subsequently purified with AMPure XP beads at a 1:1 ratio. Regarding the original processing steps: A modified Decombinator processed the demultiplexed FASTQ files and output V, J, insert and barcode information. Any sequence that shared a barcode yet differed from the dominant sequence was discarded as an error, and the number of original cDNA molecules was estimated by counting barcodes clustered at Levenshtein distance 3. The R packages ineq, vegan, igraph and RCytoscape were used for downstream analyses, together with IMGT nomenclature and CDR3 definitions. The authors computed V gene usage over distinct sequences and counted each TCR a single time to avoid skew from clonal expansion. Unique CDR3 amino acid sequences within a donor were connected in similarity networks whenever two sequences differed by a single Levenshtein edit. Published HIV-specific CDR3s (around 99 alpha, 700 to 900 beta) and CMV-specific CDR3s (roughly 13 alpha, about 250 beta) were assembled and queried against the repertoires. Random subsampling to size-matched repertoires demonstrated that the decreased diversity in patients did not result from their lower sequence numbers. In TCRdb, the public reads were trimmed at Q25 with fastp and aligned with MiXCR, with productive beta chains retained. Merged by CDR3 protein, the rows form single entries marked with the most common genes and DNA. The V and J calls here are based on TCRdb, not the publication. The table for this sample lists approximately 15,000 distinct CDR3 sequences; around 5% of them were counted only once. The top ten constitute roughly 2% of the sample.

The sequence joins TRBV5-8 to TRBJ1-6; no D segment can be confidently identified. The sequencing sample was made of blood. This receptor was taken from an adult in good health. The CDR3 protein: CASSKQFSYNSPLHF. The sequence in DNA is TGTGCCAGCAGCAAACAGTTCTCCTATAATTCACCCCTCCACTTT.